These 14 T cell receptor beta chains were sequenced from one sample in a study of CD4+ T cells in melanoma. Sequencing was performed with immunoSEQ multiplex PCR; in TCRdb, only in-frame clones are kept and a portion is missing. The sample lists about 140,000 clones; 85% to 95% were seen once. The receptors derive from a human donor with melanoma.

The sample holds one count of this clone. V is TRBV13 and J is TRBJ2-2, with D tentatively TRBD2 (6 bases). Germline V CDR1 and CDR2: PRHDT, FYEKMQ (reference sequence). Trimming stripped 4 bases from V and 6 bases from J, with 27 bases between. The CDR3 covers 19 residues. The CDR3 reads CASSSATISGTLTPGELFF. Here the CDR3 DNA reads TGTGCCAGCAGCTCCGCCACGATTTCCGGGACTTTAACTCCCGGGGAGCTGTTTTTT.

The gene calls are TRBV14 and TRBJ2-3; D is perhaps TRBD2 (6 bases). This CDR3 has 14 residues. CDR1 is SGHDN and CDR2 is FVKESK in the germline V gene. V was pared by 0 bases and J by 11 bases, with 15 bases between. For the CDR3, the DNA is TGTGCCAGCAGCCAAGAGAGGCGCGGGGCGCGGCAGTATTTT. Protein product: CASSQERRGARQYF.

The chain couples TRBV5-8 to TRBJ1-1, with D tentatively TRBD1 (5 bases). Per germline, CDR1 SGHTS and CDR2 YDEGEE. The CDR3 contains 15 residues. Trimming removed 4 bases from V and 6 bases from J, with 19 bases in between. CDR3 region: CASSPSWGSLSEAFF. The CDR3 region has the DNA TGTGCCAGCAGCCCGAGTTGGGGGTCCCTATCTGAAGCTTTCTTT.

This clone was detected only once. The V and J genes are TRBV2 and TRBJ2-2; possibly TRBD2 for D (5 bases). V lost 8 bases, J lost 5 bases, and 18 bases lay in between. Germline V CDR1 and CDR2: SNHLY, FYNNEI. The CDR3 spans 15 residues. In DNA, the CDR3 is TGTGCCAGCCTTTCCTTCGCTAGCAGGACCGGGGAGCTGTTTTTT. This sequence encodes CASLSFASRTGELFF.

The chain links TRBV4-1 to TRBJ1-3, with D tentatively TRBD1 (6 bases). Trimming took 6 bases from V and 9 from J, leaving 15 bases between them. CDR3 length: 13 amino acids. The germline V gene has CDR1 MGHRA and CDR2 YSYEKL. The DNA for the CDR3 is TGCGCCAGCAGTTACGCCGACAGGAGCACCATATATTTT. Encoded protein: CASSYADRSTIYF.

As DNA, the CDR3 is TGTGCCAGCAGGGATCCTACCGTCTATGGCTACACCTTC. Translation: CASRDPTVYGYTF. V and J are TRBV28 and TRBJ1-2, with D uncertain. CDR1 MDHEN and CDR2 SYDVKM come from the germline V gene. V gave up 6 bases and J gave up 4 bases, with 12 bases separating them. The CDR3 loop spans 13 amino acids.

The genes are TRBV7-2 and TRBJ2-7; a weak D match, TRBD2 (7 bases). The V end was cut by 5 bases, the J end by 3 bases, with 14 bases between. The germline V gene encodes CDR1 SGHTA and CDR2 FQGNSA. This CDR3 has 14 amino acids. The CDR3 nucleotides are TGTGCCAGCAGCCCCGGGGGAGGGGGCTACGAGCAGTACTTC. The encoded protein is CASSPGGGGYEQYF.

This chain connects TRBV21-1 to TRBJ2-2. TRBV21-1 is classified as a pseudogene. This CDR3 region has 19 residues. As DNA, the CDR3 is TGTGCCAGCAGCAAAGCGCTTGGGGGGCCGGCCCGTCGGACCGGGGAGCTGTTTTTT. This sequence encodes CASSKALGGPARRTGELFF.

This chain uses TRBV6-1 with TRBJ1-6; D gene uncertain. Germline CDR1 reads MNHNS; CDR2 reads SASEGT. The CDR3 totals 16 residues. The V end lost 3 bases, the J end lost 10 bases, and 19 bases lay between the germline ends. CDR3 coding DNA: TGTGCCAGCAGTGAGGGTAACCCCCCAGCGGGCTCACCCCTCCACTTT. Its protein is CASSEGNPPAGSPLHF.

The V and J genes are TRBV9 and TRBJ1-1; 7 nucleotides agree with TRBD1. The J segment lost 7 bases and the V segment lost 4 bases, leaving 16 bases of the junction unmatched. Germline lookup yields CDR1 SGDLS and CDR2 YYNGEE. There are 16 residues in the CDR3. CDR3 nucleotide sequence: TGTGCCAGCAGCCCCTTTGTAACTAAGGGGGCGGGTGAAGCTTTCTTT. Its protein is CASSPFVTKGAGEAFF.

The V call is TRBV9, the J call TRBJ1-1; D is possibly TRBD1 (6 bases). The V and J ends lost 7 bases and 3 bases respectively, with 13 bases between them. The CDR3 runs to 13 residues. The germline V gene has CDR1 SGDLS and CDR2 YYNGEE. The CDR3: CASSRQADTEAFF. The CDR3 region has the DNA TGTGCCAGCTCCCGACAGGCCGACACTGAAGCTTTCTTT. The complete variable domain, with remaining parts taken from reference TRBV9 and TRBJ1-1, reads DSGVTQTPKHLITATGQRVTLRCSPRSGDLSVYWYQQSLDQGLQFLIQYYNGEERAKGNILERFSAQQFPDLHSELNLSSLELGDSALYFCASSRQADTEAFFGQGTRLTVV.

This chain joins TRBV2 and TRBJ1-3; D gene ambiguous. The CDR3 is 15 amino acids. CDR1 and CDR2 (germline): SNHLY, FYNNEI. Trimming took 5 bases from V and 0 from J, leaving 11 bases between them. The CDR3, as DNA: TGTGCCAGCAGTCTGACATCAAGCTCTGGAAACACCATATATTTT. Translated, it gives CASSLTSSSGNTIYF.

The rearrangement uses TRBV6-5 and TRBJ2-4, with D hard to call. V lost 9 bases to trimming and J lost 4 bases, with 13 bases between them. Germline V lookup: CDR1 MNHEY, CDR2 SVGAGI. This CDR3 has 13 residues. CDR3 sequence (DNA): TGTGCCAGTGCACGGAACACGAAAAACATTCAGTACTTC. As protein: CASARNTKNIQYF.

The chain is built from TRBV5-8 and TRBJ2-3; D uncertain. The CDR3 runs to 13 residues. From germline, CDR1 is SGHTS and CDR2 YDEGEE. Trimming stripped 1 base from V and 3 bases from J, with 6 bases between. Here the CDR3 reads CASSLQSTDTQYF. The DNA of the CDR3 is TGTGCCAGCAGCTTGCAGAGTACAGATACGCAGTATTTT.